This TCR beta chain is drawn from a study of kidney transplant recipient with SARS-CoV-2 infection. MiXCR, run by TCRdb on the reads, gives a single entry per CDR3 protein. The sample gives 200,000 to 250,000 distinct CDR3 sequences, 29% of which show up once; roughly 7% is in the top ten. The CDR3 has 16 residues. Germline V gene data show CDR1 as SGHRS and CDR2 as YFSETQ. V lost 5 bases and J 0 bases, leaving 17 bases between the germline ends. The sequencing used a blood sample, collected at baseline and between days 110 and 120 from a kidney transplant recipient. This receptor was identified in a male patient aged 25-45 years who had COVID-19 and was a kidney transplant recipient. Some T cells may be transferred from the graft donor. The chain combines TRBV5-1 with TRBJ1-1; TRBD1 is a possible D gene (5 bases). This CDR3 is CASSSGLLGMNTEAFF. The CDR3 DNA follows: TGCGCCAGCAGTTCAGGGTTGCTGGGCATGAACACTGAAGCTTTCTTT.